This T cell receptor (beta chain) was captured in a study of regulatory T cells in long-lasting Graves disease. Study-wide findings and caveats: Public clonotype sharing was higher in persistent than newly diagnosed patients.

Construction of the TCR beta libraries employed iRepertoire HTBI primers in conjunction with Arm-PCR of CDR3 regions. TCRdb redid the calling of the multiplex PCR reads with MiXCR, one entry per CDR3 protein. The sample consists of hundreds of thousands of distinct CDR3 sequences, 15% to 20% of them appearing once. The sample's time point: newly diagnosed GD, antithyroid drugs for less than 3 months. Making the TCR library involved RNA that had been extracted from PBMCs. In germline, CDR1 is SGHRS, CDR2 YFSETQ. The V segment lost 2 bases and the J segment 5 bases; nucleotides outside the gene matches: 6. The CDR3 totals 15 residues. This clonotype has more than one count but fewer than ten. Its antigen is currently unknown.

The sample in question was peripheral blood mononuclear cells (PBMCs), obtained at new diagnosis, from a patient treated with antithyroid drugs. The chain is built from TRBV5-1 and TRBJ2-1, with 8 bases aligning to TRBD1. This TCR derives from a female donor with Graves disease. The CDR3 nucleotides read TGCGCCAGCAGCTTCCGACAGGGGTTAAACAATGAGCAGTTCTTC. It specifies CASSFRQGLNNEQFF.